This T cell receptor (beta chain) stems from a study of shared clonotypes between healthy human individuals. Clones were sequenced by immunoSEQ multiplex PCR, and TCRdb holds only the in-frame ones, with some missing. The sample has 2.5 million or so clones, approximately 92% seen once. This clonotype was sampled from a man aged 18 to 30 in good health. The source material was naive CD4+ T cells sorted from blood. Subset indicated: CD45RA+ positively selected.

The CDR3 DNA sequence: TGTGCCAGCTCACCAGTCCGGGACAGCCTTCAGTACTTC. This translates into CASSPVRDSLQYF. V and J are TRBV18 and TRBJ2-4, with TRBD1 matching 7 bases. The germline CDR1 and CDR2 sequences are KGHSH and LQKENI. With 2 bases clipped from V and 11 bases from J, the junction kept 6 bases outside the gene matches. CDR3 length equals 13 residues.